This TCR beta chain was captured by sequencing in a study of a mutant IDH1 vaccine in newly diagnosed glioma. The CDR3 spans 15 residues. In germline, CDR1 is LGHNA, CDR2 YSLEER. V gave up 1 base and J gave up 7 bases; unmatched junction bases: 5. As for this clone: As yet, its antigen is unknown.

Sequenced by immunoSEQ multiplex PCR; TCRdb stores in-frame clones only, minus some. The repertoire holds approximately 24,000 clones, with around 77% as singletons. Indicated time point: week 11, during vaccination. What each vaccine dose contained was 300 ug of mutant IDH1 20-mer peptide, accompanied by topical imiquimod. The material was PBMCs, obtained from a glioma patient whose treatment included an IDH1 peptide vaccine. The chain couples TRBV4-3 to TRBJ1-4; 8 positions agree with TRBD1. The sequence was collected from a woman aged 18-29 years with glioma. CDR3 DNA sequence: TGCGCCAGCAGCCAAGCGGCAGGGGGCTTTGAAAAACTGTTTTTT. Its protein product is CASSQAAGGFEKLFF.